This T cell receptor (beta chain) was identified in a study of CD8 T cells in ankylosing spondylitis. The study's findings and limits: Peripheral blood held disease-linked clones only at relatively low frequency, and these were CD8+. Clones linked to disease were reported to show significant enrichment in matched ankylosing spondylitis synovial fluid.

This clonotype has at least ten counts. What it recognizes is unknown. Libraries for TCR beta were made by quantitative 5'-RACE with molecular barcodes. TCRdb analysed the 5' RACE reads with MiXCR anew, one entry per CDR3 protein. This table holds 200,000 to 300,000 distinct CDR3 sequences, roughly 10% found once. The germline gives CDR1 ENHRY, CDR2 SYGVKD. J lost 0 bases, V lost 11 bases, and 15 bases had no gene match. The CDR3 contains 17 residues. The TCR was taken from a male donor with ankylosing spondylitis or in good health (not recorded which). Sequenced input: blood, either unsorted or a sorted T cell fraction (not recorded which). The genes are TRBV10-3 and TRBJ2-1; 8 positions match TRBD2. This CDR3 reads CALQAGVTIRSYNEQFF. CDR3 nucleotide sequence: TGTGCCTTACAAGCGGGAGTAACTATACGCTCCTACAATGAGCAGTTCTTC.